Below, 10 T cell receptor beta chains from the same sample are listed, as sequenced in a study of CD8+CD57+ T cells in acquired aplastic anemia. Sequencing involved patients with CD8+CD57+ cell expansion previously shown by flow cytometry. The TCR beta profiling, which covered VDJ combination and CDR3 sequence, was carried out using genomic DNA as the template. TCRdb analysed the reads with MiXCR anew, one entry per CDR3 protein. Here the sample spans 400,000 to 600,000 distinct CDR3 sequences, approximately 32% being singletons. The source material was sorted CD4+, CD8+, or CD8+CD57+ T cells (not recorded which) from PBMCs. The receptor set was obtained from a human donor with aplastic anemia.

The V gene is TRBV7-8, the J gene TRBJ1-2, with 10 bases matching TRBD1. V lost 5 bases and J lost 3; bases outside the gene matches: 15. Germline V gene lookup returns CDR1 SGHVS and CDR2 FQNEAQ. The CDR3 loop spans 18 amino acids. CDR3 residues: CASSPGGRTGGADYGYTF. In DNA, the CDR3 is TGTGCCAGCAGCCCAGGCGGTAGGACAGGGGGGGCGGACTATGGCTACACCTTC.

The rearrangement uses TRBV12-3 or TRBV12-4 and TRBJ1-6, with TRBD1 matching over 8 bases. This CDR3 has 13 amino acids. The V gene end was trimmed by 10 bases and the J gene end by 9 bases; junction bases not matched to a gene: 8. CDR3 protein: CATQTGGSSPLHF. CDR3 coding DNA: TGTGCCACCCAAACAGGGGGTAGTTCACCCCTCCACTTT.

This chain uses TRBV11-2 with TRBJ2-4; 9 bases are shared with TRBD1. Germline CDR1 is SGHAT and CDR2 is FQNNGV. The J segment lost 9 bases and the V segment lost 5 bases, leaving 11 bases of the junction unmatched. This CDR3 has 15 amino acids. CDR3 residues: CASSRQGDRARIQYF. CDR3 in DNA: TGTGCCAGCAGCCGACAGGGGGACAGGGCTCGCATTCAGTACTTC.

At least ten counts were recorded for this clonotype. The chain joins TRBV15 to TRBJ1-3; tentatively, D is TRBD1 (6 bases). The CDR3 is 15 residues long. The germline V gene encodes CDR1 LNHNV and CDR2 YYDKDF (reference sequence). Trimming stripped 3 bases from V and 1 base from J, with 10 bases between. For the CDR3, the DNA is TGTGCCACCAGCAGCTGGGGGCTGTCTGGAAACACCATATATTTT. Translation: CATSSWGLSGNTIYF. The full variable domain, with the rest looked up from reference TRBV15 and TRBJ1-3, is DAMVIQNPRYQVTQFGKPVTLSCSQTLNHNVMYWYQQKSSQAPKLLFHYYDKDFNNEADTPDNFQSRRPNTSFCFLDIRSPGLGDTAMYLCATSSWGLSGNTIYFGEGSWLTVV.

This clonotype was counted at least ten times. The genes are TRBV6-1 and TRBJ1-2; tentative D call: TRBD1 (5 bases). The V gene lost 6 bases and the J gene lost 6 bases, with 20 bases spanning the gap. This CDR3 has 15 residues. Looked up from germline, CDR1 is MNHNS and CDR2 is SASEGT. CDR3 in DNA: TGTGCCAGCAGCCAATTGCGGACCAGGGTCGATGGCTACACCTTC. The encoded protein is CASSQLRTRVDGYTF.

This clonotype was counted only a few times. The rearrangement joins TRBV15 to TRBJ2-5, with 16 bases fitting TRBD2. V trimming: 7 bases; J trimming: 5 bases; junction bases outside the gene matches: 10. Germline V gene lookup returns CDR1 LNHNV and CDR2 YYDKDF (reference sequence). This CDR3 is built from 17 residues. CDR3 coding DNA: TGTGCCACCACTGGGACTAGCGGGGGGGCGGATTCCGAGACCCAGTACTTC. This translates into CATTGTSGGADSETQYF.

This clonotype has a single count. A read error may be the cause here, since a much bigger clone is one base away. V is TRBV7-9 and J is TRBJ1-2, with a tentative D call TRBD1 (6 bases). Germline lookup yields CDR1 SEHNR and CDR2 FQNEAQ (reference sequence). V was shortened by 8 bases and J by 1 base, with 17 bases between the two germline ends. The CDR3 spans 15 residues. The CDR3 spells CASGPGQPFNYGYTF. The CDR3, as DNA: TGTGCCAGCGGCCCCGGACAGCCTTTTAACTATGGCTACACCTTC.

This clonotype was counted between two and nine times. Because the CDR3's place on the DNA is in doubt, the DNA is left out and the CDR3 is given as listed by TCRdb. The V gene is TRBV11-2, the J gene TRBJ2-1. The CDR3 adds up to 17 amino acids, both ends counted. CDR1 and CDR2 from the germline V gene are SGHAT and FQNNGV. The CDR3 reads CASSFRICSASDNEQFF.

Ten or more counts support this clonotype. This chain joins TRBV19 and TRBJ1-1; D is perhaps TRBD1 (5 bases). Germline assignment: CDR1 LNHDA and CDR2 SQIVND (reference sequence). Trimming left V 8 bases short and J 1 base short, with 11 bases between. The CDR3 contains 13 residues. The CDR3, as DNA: TGTGCCAGTGAGAACGACAGGAACACTGAAGCTTTCTTT. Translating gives CASENDRNTEAFF. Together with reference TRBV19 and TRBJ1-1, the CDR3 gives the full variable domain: DGGITQSPKYLFRKEGQNVTLSCEQNLNHDAMYWYRQDPGQGLRLIYYSQIVNDFQKGDIAEGYSVSREKKESFPLTVTSAQKNPTAFYLCASENDRNTEAFFGQGTRLTVV.

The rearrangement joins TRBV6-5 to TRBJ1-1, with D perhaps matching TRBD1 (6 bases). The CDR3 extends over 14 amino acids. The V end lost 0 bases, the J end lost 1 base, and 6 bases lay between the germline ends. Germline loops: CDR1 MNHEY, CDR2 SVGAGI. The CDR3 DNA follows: TGTGCCAGCAGTTACTCGACAGGGAACACTGAAGCTTTCTTT. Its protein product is CASSYSTGNTEAFF.